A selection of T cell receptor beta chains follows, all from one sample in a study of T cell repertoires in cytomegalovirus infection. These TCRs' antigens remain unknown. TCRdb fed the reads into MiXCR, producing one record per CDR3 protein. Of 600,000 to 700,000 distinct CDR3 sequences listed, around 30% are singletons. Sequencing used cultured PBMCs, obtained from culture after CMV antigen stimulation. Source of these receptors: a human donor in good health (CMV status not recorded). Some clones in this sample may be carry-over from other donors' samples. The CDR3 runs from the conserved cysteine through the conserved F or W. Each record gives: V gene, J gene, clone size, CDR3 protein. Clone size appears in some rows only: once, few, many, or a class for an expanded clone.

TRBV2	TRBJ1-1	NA	CASRPAGAGEAFF
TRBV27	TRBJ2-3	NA	CASSTQISGGDTQYF
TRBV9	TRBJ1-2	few	CASSVGPGGDYGYTF
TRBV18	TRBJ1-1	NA	CASSPGVPFTEAFF
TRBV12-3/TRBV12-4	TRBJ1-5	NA	CASRSTGSNQPQHF
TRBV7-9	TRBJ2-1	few	CASSVTSGFEQFF
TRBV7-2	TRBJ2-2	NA	CASSTRLGGELFF
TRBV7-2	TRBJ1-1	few	CASSGRINTEAFF
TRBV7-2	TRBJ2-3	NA	CASSPRTPYTDTQYF
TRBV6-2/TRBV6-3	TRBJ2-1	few	CASRTSGRGGNEQFF
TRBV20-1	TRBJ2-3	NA	CSARAPSTDTQYF
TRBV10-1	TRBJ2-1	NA	CASRSGAADGEQFF
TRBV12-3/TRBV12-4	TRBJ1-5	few	CASSLNPGSWGRQPQHF
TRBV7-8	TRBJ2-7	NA	CASSLAMTSGFEQYF
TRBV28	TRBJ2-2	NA	CASSSGGFTGRNLTGELFF
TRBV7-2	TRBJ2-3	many	CASSPDRTTDTQYF
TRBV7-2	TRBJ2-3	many	CASSVKLGTDTQYF
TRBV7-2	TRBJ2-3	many	CASSLSGDTDTQYF
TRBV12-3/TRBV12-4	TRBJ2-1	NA	CASSFPSGINEQFF
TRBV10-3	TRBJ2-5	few	CAISESRRDRGKETQYF
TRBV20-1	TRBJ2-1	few	CSATPGEKLRGEGYNEQFF
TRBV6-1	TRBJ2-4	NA	CASSEVGVIQYF
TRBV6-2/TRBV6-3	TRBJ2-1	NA	CASTHHRLAGPQFF
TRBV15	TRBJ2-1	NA	CATSSRGYNEQFF
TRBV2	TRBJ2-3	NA	CASSAARGRDTQYF
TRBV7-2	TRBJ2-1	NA	CASSLKAGVEQFF
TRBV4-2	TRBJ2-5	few	CASSPGGGSETQYF
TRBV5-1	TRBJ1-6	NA	CASSRTGQSYNSPLHF
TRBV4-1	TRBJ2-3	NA	CASSQETSADTQYF
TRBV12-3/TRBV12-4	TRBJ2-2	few	CASSLMRGGNTGELFF
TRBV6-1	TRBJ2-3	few	CAGRRVGTDTQYF
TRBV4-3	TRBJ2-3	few	CASSQAAKLAGVVDTQYF